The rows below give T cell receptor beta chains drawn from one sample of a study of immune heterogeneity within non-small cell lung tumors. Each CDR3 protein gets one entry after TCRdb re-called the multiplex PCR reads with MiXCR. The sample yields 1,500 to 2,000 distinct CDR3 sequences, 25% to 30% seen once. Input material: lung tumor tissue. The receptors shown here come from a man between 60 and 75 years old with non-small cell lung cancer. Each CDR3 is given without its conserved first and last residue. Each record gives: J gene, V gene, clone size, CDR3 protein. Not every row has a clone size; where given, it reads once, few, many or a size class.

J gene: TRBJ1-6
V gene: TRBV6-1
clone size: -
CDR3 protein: ASSEVGRGGSPLH

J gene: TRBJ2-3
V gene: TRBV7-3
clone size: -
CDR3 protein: ASSLGGPADTQY

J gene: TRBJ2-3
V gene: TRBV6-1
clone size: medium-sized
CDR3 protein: ASSRASGRSDTQY

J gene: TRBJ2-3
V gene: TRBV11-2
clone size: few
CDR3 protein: ASRFWDRATDTQY

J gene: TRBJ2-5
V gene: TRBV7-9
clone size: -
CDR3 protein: ASSFRDPRGTQY

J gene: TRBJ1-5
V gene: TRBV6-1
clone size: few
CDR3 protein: ASSRTFPQGGNQPQH

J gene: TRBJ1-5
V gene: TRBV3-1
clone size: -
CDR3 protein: ASSKVMGPGQPQH

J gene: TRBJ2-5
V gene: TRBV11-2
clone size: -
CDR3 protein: ASSSRPPGLAKETQY

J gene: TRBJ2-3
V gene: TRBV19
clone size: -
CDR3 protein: ASSFTVTDTQY

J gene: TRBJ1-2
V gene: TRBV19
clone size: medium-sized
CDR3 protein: ASTPGGTLHYGYT

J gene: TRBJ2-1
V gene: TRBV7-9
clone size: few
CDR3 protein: ASSRTGSSYNEQF

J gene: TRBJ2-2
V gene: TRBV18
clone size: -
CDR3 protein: ASSPPLERLNTGELF

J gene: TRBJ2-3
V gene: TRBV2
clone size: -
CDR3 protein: ASSLGLAITDTQY